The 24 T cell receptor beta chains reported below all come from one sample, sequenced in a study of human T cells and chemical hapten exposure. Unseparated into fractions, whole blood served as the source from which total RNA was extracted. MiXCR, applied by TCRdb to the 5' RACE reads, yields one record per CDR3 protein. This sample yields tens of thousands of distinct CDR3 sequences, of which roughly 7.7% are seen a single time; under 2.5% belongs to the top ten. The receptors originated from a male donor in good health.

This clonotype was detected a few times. CDR3 sequence: CASSLLPWDSQETQYF. The CDR3 DNA reads TGCGCCAGCAGCTTGCTCCCTTGGGACAGCCAAGAGACCCAGTACTTC. V gene TRBV5-1 combines with J gene TRBJ2-5, with TRBD1 matching over 7 bases. The V gene's germline CDR1 is SGHRS and CDR2 YFSETQ. V was pared by 1 base and J by 1 base, with 7 bases of the junction left unmatched. There are 16 residues in the CDR3.

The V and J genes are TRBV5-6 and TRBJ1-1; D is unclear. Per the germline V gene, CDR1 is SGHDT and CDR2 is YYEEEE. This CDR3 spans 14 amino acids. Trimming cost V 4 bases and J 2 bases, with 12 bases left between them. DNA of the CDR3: TGTGCCAGCAGCCCTGGACCTCTCAACACTGAAGCTTTCTTT. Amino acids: CASSPGPLNTEAFF.

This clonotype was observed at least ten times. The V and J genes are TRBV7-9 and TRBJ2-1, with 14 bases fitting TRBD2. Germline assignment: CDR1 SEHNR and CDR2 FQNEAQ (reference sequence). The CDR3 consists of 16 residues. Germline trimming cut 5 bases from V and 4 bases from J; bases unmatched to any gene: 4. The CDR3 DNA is TGTGCCAGCAGCCCGGGACTAGCGGGAGCTTACAATGAGCAGTTCTTC. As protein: CASSPGLAGAYNEQFF.

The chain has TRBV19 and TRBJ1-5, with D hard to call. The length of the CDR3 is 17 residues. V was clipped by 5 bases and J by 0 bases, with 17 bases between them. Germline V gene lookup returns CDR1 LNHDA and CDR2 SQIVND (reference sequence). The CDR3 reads CASSPQRRRPSNQPQHF. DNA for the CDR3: TGTGCCAGTAGTCCACAAAGGAGACGGCCTAGCAATCAGCCCCAGCATTTT. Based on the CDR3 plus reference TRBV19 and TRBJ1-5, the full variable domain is DGGITQSPKYLFRKEGQNVTLSCEQNLNHDAMYWYRQDPGQGLRLIYYSQIVNDFQKGDIAEGYSVSREKKESFPLTVTSAQKNPTAFYLCASSPQRRRPSNQPQHFGDGTRLSIL.

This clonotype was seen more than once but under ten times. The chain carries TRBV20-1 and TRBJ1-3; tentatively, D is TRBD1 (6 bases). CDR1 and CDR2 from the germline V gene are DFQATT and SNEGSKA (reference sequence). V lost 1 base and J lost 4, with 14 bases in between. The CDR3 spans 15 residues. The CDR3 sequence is CSARGPGTPGNTIYF. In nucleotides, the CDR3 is TGCAGTGCTAGAGGTCCCGGGACACCCGGAAACACCATATATTTT.

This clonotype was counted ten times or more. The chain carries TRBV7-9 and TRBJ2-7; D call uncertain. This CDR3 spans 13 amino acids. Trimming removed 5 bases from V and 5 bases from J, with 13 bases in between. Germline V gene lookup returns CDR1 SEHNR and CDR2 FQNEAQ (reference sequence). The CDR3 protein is CASSLGPRHEQYF. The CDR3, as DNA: TGTGCCAGCAGCCTCGGGCCGCGTCACGAGCAGTACTTC.

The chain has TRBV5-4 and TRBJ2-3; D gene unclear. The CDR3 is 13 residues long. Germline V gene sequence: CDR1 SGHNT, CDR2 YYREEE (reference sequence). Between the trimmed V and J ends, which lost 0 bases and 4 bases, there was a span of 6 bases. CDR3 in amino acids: CASSLVSPDTQYF. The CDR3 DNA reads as TGTGCCAGCAGCTTGGTGTCCCCAGATACGCAGTATTTT.

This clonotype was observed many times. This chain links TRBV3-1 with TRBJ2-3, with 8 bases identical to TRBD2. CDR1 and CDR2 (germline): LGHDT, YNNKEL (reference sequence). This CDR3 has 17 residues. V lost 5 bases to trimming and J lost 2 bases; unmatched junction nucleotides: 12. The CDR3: CASSKPGLREDTDTQYF. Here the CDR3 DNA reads TGTGCCAGCAGCAAACCGGGATTGCGGGAGGACACAGATACGCAGTATTTT.

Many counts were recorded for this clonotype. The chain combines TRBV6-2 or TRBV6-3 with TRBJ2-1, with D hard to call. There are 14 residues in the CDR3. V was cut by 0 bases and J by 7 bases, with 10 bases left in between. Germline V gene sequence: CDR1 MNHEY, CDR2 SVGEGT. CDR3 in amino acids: CASSYSPTSNEQFF. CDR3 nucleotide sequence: TGTGCCAGCAGTTACTCTCCGACCAGTAATGAGCAGTTCTTC.

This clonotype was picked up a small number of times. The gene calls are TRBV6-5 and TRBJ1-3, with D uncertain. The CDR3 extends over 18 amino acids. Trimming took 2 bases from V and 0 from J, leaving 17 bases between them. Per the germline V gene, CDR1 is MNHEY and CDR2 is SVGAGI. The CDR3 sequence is CASSYHGPPGYSGNTIYF. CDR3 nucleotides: TGTGCCAGCAGTTACCACGGTCCCCCGGGCTACTCTGGAAACACCATATATTTT.

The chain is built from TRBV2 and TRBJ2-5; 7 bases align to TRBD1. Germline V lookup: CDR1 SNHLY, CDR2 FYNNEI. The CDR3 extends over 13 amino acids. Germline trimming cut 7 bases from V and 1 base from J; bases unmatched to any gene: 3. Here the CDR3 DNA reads TGTGCCAGCACAGGGACAGCCCAAGAGACCCAGTACTTC. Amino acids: CASTGTAQETQYF.

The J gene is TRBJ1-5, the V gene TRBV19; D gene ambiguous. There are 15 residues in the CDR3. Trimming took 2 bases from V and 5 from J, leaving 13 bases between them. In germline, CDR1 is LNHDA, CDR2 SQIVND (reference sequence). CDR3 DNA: TGTGCCAGTAGTATAATTCGGGGTGGGGATCAGCCCCAGCATTTT. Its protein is CASSIIRGGDQPQHF. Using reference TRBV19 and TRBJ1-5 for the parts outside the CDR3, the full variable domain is DGGITQSPKYLFRKEGQNVTLSCEQNLNHDAMYWYRQDPGQGLRLIYYSQIVNDFQKGDIAEGYSVSREKKESFPLTVTSAQKNPTAFYLCASSIIRGGDQPQHFGDGTRLSIL.

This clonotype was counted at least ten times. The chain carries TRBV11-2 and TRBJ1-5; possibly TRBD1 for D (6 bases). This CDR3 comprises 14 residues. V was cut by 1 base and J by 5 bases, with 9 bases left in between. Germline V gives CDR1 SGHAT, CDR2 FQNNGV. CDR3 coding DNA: TGTGCCAGCAGCTTAGCACAGGGAGATCAGCCCCAGCATTTT. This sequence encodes CASSLAQGDQPQHF.

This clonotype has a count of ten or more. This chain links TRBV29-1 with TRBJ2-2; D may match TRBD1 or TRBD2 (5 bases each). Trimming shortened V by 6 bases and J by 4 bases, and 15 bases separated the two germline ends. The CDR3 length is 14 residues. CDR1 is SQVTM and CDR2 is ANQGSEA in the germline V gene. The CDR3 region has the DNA TGCAGCGTAGCGATGGACGGGACCACCGGGGAGCTGTTTTTT. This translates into CSVAMDGTTGELFF.

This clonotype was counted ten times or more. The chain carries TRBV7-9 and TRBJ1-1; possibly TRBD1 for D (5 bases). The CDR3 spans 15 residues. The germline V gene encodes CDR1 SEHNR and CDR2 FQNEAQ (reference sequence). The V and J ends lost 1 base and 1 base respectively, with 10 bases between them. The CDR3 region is CASSLGTTGNTEAFF. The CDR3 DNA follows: TGTGCCAGCAGCTTAGGAACAACAGGGAACACTGAAGCTTTCTTT.

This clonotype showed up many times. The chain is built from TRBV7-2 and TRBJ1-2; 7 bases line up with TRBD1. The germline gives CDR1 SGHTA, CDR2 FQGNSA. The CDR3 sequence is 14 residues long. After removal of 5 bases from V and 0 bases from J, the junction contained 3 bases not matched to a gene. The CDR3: CASSGQASNYGYTF. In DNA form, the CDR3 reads TGTGCCAGCAGCGGACAGGCCTCTAACTATGGCTACACCTTC.

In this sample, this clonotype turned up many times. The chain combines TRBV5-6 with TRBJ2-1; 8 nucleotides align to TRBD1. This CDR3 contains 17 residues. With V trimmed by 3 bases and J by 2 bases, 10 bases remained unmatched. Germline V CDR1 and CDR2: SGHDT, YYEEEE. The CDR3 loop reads CASSYRDRSRPYNEQFF. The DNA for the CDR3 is TGTGCCAGCAGCTATCGGGACAGGAGCAGACCCTACAATGAGCAGTTCTTC.

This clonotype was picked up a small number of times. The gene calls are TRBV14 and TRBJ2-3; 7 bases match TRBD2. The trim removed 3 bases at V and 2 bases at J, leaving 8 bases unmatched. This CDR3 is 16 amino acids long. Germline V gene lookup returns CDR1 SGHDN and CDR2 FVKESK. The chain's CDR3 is CASSQVGGRITDTQYF. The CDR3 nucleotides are TGTGCCAGCAGCCAGGTTGGCGGGAGAATCACAGATACGCAGTATTTT.

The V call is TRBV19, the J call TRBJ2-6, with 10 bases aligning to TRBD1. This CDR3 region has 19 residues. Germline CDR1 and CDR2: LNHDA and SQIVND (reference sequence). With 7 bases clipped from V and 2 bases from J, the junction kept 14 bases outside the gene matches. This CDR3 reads CASNPGRTGTGAGANVLTF. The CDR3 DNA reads TGTGCCAGTAACCCCGGAAGGACCGGGACAGGGGCTGGGGCCAACGTCCTGACTTTC. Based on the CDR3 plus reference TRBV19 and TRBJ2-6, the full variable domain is DGGITQSPKYLFRKEGQNVTLSCEQNLNHDAMYWYRQDPGQGLRLIYYSQIVNDFQKGDIAEGYSVSREKKESFPLTVTSAQKNPTAFYLCASNPGRTGTGAGANVLTFGAGSRLTVL.

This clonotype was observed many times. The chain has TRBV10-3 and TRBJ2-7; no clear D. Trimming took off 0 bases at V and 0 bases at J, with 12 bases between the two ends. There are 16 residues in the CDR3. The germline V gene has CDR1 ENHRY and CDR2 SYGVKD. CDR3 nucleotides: TGTGCCATCAGTGAGTCGGACCGACTCTACTCCTACGAGCAGTACTTC. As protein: CAISESDRLYSYEQYF.

The CDR3 DNA reads as TGTGCCAGCAGCTTAGTGGCGGGATGGGCCAACGCAGATACGCAGTATTTT. Translating it yields CASSLVAGWANADTQYF. V and J are TRBV7-2 and TRBJ2-3; D is perhaps TRBD2 (6 bases). Trimming stripped 1 base from V and 4 bases from J, with 18 bases between. The CDR3 length is 17 residues. Germline V lookup: CDR1 SGHTA, CDR2 FQGNSA.

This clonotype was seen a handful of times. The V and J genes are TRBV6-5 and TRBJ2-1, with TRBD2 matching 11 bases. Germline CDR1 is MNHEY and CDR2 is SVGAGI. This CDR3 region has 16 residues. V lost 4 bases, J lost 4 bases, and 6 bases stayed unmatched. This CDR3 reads CASSSPGTSGYNEQFF. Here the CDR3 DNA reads TGTGCCAGCAGTTCCCCTGGGACTAGCGGTTACAATGAGCAGTTCTTC.

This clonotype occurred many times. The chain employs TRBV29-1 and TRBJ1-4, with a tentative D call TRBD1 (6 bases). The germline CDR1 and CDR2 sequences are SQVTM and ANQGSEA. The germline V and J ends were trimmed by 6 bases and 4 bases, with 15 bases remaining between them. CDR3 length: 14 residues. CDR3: CSVTVTGDNEKLFF. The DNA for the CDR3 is TGCAGCGTAACAGTGACAGGAGATAATGAAAAACTGTTTTTT. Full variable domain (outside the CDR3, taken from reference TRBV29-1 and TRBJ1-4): SAVISQKPSRDICQRGTSLTIQCQVDSQVTMMFWYRQQPGQSLTLIATANQGSEATYESGFVIDKFPISRPNLTFSTLTVSNMSPEDSSIYLCSVTVTGDNEKLFFGSGTQLSVL.

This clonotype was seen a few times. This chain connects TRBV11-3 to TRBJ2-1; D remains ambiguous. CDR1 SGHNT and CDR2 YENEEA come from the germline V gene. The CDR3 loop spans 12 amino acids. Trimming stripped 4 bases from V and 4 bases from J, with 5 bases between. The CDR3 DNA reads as TGTGCCAGCAGCTCCATTTACAATGAGCAGTTCTTC. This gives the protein CASSSIYNEQFF.